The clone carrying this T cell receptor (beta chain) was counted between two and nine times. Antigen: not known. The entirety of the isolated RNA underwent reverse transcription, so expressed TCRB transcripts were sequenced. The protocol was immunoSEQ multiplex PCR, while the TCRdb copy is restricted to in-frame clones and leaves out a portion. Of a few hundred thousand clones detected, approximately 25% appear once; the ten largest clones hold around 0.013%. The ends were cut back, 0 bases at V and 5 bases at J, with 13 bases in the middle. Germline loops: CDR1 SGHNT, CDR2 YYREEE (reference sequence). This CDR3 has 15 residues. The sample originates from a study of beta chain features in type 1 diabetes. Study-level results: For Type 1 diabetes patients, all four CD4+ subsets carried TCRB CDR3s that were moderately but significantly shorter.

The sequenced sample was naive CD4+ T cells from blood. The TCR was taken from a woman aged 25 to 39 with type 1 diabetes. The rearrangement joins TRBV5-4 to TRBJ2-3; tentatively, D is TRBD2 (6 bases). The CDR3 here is CASSLGLHGGDTQYF. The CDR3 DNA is TGTGCCAGCAGCTTGGGTCTCCACGGGGGAGATACGCAGTATTTT.